This TCR beta chain was identified during a study of spatial heterogeneity in lung cancer. Turning to the study itself: Alpha-chain sequences were consistently detected in smaller numbers than beta-chain sequences.

Time point defined: sample taken at primary tumor resection. Study-wide findings and caveats: Coverage of tumor T cells was estimated at approximately 7% for alpha chains and roughly 13% for beta chains. Counts of expanded intratumoral alpha and beta TCRs tracked tumor mutation counts.

This clonotype was seen many times. The target antigen is unknown. Because this beta chain is a stray read in a library intended to capture alpha chains, its abundance should not be given much weight. Using its own MiXCR run on the 5' RACE reads, TCRdb lists one record per CDR3 protein. The table has 10,000 to 11,000 distinct CDR3 sequences, approximately 7.5% seen once. V was trimmed by 5 bases and J by 4 bases, leaving 8 bases between them. CDR3 size: 12 residues. The germline V gene encodes CDR1 DFQATT and CDR2 SNEGSKA (reference sequence). The sample in question was lung tumor tissue, obtained at surgery. This clonotype was obtained from a female donor with early-stage non-small cell lung cancer. This sequence joins TRBV20-1 and TRBJ2-2; D not resolved. CDR3 nucleotides: TGCAGTGCTTCCGGGCTCACCGGGGAGCTGTTTTTT. Encoded protein: CSASGLTGELFF.